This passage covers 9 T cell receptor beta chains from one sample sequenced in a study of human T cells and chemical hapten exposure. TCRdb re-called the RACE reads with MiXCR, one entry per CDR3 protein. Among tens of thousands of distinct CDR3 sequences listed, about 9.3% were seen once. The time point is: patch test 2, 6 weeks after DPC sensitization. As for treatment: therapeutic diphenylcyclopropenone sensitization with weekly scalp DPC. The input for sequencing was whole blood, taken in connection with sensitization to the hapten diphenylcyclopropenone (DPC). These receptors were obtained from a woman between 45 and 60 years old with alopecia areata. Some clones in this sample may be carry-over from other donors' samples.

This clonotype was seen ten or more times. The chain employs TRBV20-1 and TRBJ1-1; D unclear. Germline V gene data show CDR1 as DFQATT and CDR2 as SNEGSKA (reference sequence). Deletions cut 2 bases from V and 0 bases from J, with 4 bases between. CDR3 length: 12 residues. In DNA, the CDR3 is TGCAGTGCTAGACCAGTGAACACTGAAGCTTTCTTT. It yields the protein CSARPVNTEAFF.

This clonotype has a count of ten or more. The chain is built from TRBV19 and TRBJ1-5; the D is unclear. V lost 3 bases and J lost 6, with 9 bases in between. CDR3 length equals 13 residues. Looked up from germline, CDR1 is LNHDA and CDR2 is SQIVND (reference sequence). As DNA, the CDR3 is TGTGCCAGTAGTATGTCTGACTCTCAGCCCCAGCATTTT. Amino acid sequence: CASSMSDSQPQHF. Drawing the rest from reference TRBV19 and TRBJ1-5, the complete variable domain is DGGITQSPKYLFRKEGQNVTLSCEQNLNHDAMYWYRQDPGQGLRLIYYSQIVNDFQKGDIAEGYSVSREKKESFPLTVTSAQKNPTAFYLCASSMSDSQPQHFGDGTRLSIL.

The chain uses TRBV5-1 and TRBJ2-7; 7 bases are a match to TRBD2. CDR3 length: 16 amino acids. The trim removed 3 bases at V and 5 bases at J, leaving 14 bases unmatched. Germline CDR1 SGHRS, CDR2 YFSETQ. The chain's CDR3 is CASSSQWGGPIHEQYF. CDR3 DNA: TGCGCCAGCAGCTCCCAATGGGGAGGGCCGATCCACGAGCAGTACTTC.

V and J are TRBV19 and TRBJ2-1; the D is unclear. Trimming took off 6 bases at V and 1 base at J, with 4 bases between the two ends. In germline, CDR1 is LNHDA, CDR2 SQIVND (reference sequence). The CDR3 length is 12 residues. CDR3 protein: CASSPSYNEQFF. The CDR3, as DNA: TGTGCCAGTAGCCCTTCCTACAATGAGCAGTTCTTC.

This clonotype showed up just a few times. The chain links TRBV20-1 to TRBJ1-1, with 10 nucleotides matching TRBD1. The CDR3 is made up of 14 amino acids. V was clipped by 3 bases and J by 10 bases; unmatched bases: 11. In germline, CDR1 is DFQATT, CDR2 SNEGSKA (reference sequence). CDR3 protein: CSASETGGNRGAFF. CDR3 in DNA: TGCAGTGCTAGTGAGACAGGGGGCAACCGAGGAGCTTTCTTT.

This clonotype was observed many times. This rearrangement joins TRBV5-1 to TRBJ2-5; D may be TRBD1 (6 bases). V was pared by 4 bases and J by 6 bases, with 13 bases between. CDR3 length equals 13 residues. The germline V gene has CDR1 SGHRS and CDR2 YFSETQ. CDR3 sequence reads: CASSGSGEKTQYF. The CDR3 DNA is TGCGCCAGCAGCGGATCAGGGGAAAAGACCCAGTACTTC.

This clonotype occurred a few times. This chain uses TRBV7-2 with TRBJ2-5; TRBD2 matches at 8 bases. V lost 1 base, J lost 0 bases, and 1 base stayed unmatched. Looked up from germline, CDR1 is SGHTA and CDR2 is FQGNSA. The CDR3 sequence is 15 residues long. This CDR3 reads CASSLVAGYQETQYF. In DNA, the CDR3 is TGTGCCAGCAGCTTAGTAGCGGGGTACCAAGAGACCCAGTACTTC.

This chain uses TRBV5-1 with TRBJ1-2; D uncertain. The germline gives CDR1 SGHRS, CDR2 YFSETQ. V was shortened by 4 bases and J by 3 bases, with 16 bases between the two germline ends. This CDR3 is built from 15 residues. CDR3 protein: CASSLTPGLDYGYTF. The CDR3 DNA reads TGCGCCAGCAGCCTAACTCCAGGACTAGACTATGGCTACACCTTC.

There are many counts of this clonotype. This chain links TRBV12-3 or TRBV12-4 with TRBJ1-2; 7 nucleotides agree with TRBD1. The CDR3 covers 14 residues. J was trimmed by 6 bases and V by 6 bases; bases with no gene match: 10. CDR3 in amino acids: CASRRTTGPHGYTF. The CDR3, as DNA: TGTGCCAGCAGGAGGACGACAGGGCCCCATGGCTACACCTTC.